A selection of T cell receptor beta chains follows, all from one sample in a study of metastatic and nonmetastatic thyroid tumors. TCRdb reprocessed the PCR reads via MiXCR. Of roughly 14,000 clones in the sample, 3.7% were seen once. The source material was tumor tissue. These receptors originate from a female donor with papillary thyroid cancer or a benign thyroid nodule (not recorded which). Some clones in this sample may be carry-over from other donors' samples. CDR3s include the opening cysteine and the closing phenylalanine or tryptophan. The order of the fields is clone size, V gene, CDR3 protein. Expanded clones are given a class, and other clones once, few, many or no size at all.

>-|TRBV28
CASSRLTGSETQYF
>-|TRBV19
CASRSLRGSTEAFF
>-|TRBV11-1
CASSPTLAEPSYEQYF
>few|TRBV19
CASSTPGQPTYEQYF
>few|TRBV7-2
CASSLNSGHYEQYF
>-|TRBV5-6
CACSASRDSFYGYTF
>-|TRBV6-1
CASMGTGEYGELFF
>many|TRBV11-1
CASNHRASTGELFF
>-|TRBV6-4
CASSDSFGSTDTQYF
>few|TRBV12-3/TRBV12-4
CASSSGSSYNEQFF
>few|TRBV5-8
CASSLGVLPSYEQYF
>few|TRBV5-1
CASSGASGNYNEQFF
>few|TRBV28
CASSKQGYTIYF
>-|TRBV28
CASSLLVRELNTEAFF
>-|TRBV24-1
CATSDSSGNTIYF
>-|TRBV9
CASSPRQGAGNTIYF
>-|TRBV6-2/TRBV6-3
CASSYAGPSYEQYF
>-|TRBV6-6
CASSYGRGYGYTF
>-|TRBV6-5
CASSFNPGLAGGGVDTQYF
>-|TRBV15
CATSRAGVGYNSPLHF
>-|TRBV27
CASSMIAGGGVDTQYF
>-|TRBV24-1
CATMAGSLQTGPQETQYF
>large|TRBV28
CASSLRRQIYGYTF
>few|TRBV30
CAWSVGTGRYQPQHF
>medium-sized|TRBV28
CASNKQGTNEKLFF
>few|TRBV20-1
CSASPTSGTAGGDTQYF
>-|TRBV12-3/TRBV12-4
CASSLAWAGELFF
>-|TRBV6-1
CASRVGDRYNSPLHF
>few|TRBV6-4
CASSEGSGANVLTF
>few|TRBV25-1
CASSTGYNSPLHF
>-|TRBV4-1
CASSRTATGELFF
>medium-sized|TRBV28
CASEKNPYNEQFF
>few|TRBV12-3/TRBV12-4
CASSFGGSGNQPQHF
>-|TRBV3-1
CASSRGGAGELFF
>many|TRBV27
CASSPRTDNTGELFF
>-|TRBV27
CASRQSTSGYHEQYF
>few|TRBV15
CATSKSTKDYGYTF
>few|TRBV7-9
CASSLEGGSHEQYF
>many|TRBV24-1
CATSDGLVDAGELFF
>few|TRBV6-1
CASSERGLAGGETGELFF
>few|TRBV27
CASSTLAGVSYEQYF
>-|TRBV12-3/TRBV12-4
CASSYVVFADMQYF
>few|TRBV2
CASTRDREAYEQYF
>few|TRBV5-1
CASSLANGRNTEAFF
>-|TRBV12-3/TRBV12-4
CASSLRGLGTEAFF
>-|TRBV27
CASSPHGGGSNEQFF
>-|TRBV28
CASSLSSEAQETQYF
>few|TRBV20-1
CSAIPTSGTDEQYF
>-|TRBV6-2/TRBV6-3
CASSDRGQREQFF
>few|TRBV6-1
CASSEETSGSSEQFF
>few|TRBV9
CASSNPGPSGEQFF
>-|TRBV6-5
CASRYKASSYNEQFF
>-|TRBV6-2/TRBV6-3
CASRAGSYNEQFF
>few|TRBV19
CASSPRDGHNYGYTF
>few|TRBV6-5
CASSSPTGGLSYEQYF
>-|TRBV7-7
CASNPGLLNEQFF
>few|TRBV27
CASSLNGILGYTF